This T cell receptor beta chain stems from a study of persistence of HIV-infected CD4 T cells. Study in general: Suppressive ART had lasted a median of approximately eight years. Overall study results and limits: Antigen-responding cells were enriched for degenerate expanded CDR3beta sequences.

The CDR3 has 12 residues. The germline gives CDR1 SGHTS, CDR2 YDEGEE. V shed 4 bases and J shed 5 bases, with 9 bases lying between them. A note on this clone: Its cognate antigen is unknown.

Stimulation used about 9.5 ug/mL lysate from CMV-infected fibroblasts. CD40L-negative CD69-negative CD45RO-high memory CD4+ T cells were sorted as populations depleted of antigen-responding cells. Inclusion required CMV-positive serology and CD4+ counts above 400 cells/uL. The libraries were made with immunoSEQ version 4 in survey mode. Profiling relied on immunoSEQ multiplex PCR, and the TCRdb table lists in-frame clones only, not all of them. The profile shows roughly 35,000 clones, around 80% of them singletons. The rearrangement joins TRBV5-8 to TRBJ1-2; no definite D call. Source: CD4+ T cells sorted from PBMCs after 18-hour stimulation, taken from a patient who received antiretroviral therapy. This clonotype was obtained from an adult man with HIV who was CMV-seropositive. CDR3 coding DNA: TGTGCCAGCAGCCCGACCTGGTATGGCTACACCTTC. Its translation is CASSPTWYGYTF.